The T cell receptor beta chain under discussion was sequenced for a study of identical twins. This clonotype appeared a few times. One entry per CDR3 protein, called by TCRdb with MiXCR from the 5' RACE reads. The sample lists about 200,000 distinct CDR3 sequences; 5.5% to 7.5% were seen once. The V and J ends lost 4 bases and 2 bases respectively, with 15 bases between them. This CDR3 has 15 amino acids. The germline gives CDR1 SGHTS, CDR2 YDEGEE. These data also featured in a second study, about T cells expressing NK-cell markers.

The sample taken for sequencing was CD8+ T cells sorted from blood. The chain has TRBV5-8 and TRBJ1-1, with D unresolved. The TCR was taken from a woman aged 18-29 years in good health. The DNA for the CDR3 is TGTGCCAGCAGCCCCCGGACGGAGACTAACACTGAAGCTTTCTTT. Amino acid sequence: CASSPRTETNTEAFF.